The clone carrying this T cell receptor beta chain has a count of ten or more. No antigen is known for it. Germline is not matched at one junction end, which may reflect a read error. These data come from a study of neurological immune-mediated disorders. Germline V gives CDR1 SQVTM, CDR2 ANQGSEA. The CDR3 spans 12 residues. Source material was 2 million unsorted PBMCs, stored at -80 °C in RNAlater. Study conclusions and caveats: When grouped phylogenetically, the repertoires of 18 of the 34 multiple sclerosis patients fell together in one related-CDR3 cluster, which is a possible signature.

TCRdb reprocessed the 5' RACE reads with MiXCR, giving one entry per CDR3 protein. The table has tens of thousands of distinct CDR3 sequences, around 3.4% seen once. The specimen sequenced was PBMCs. V gene TRBV29-1 combines with J gene TRBJ2-3, with TRBD1 identical over 8 bases. This TCR derives from a woman in her forties or fifties with multiple sclerosis. The CDR3 loop is CSVEDTDRVTNF. CDR3 in DNA: TGCAGCGTTGAAGATACGGACAGGGTGACGAATTTT.